A selection of T cell receptor beta chains follows, all from one sample in a study of T cell responses to AZD1222 COVID-19 vaccine. Measured with immunoSEQ multiplex PCR; TCRdb has only the in-frame clones, and not every one. The top ten clones hold about 2.5% of a sample with more than 150,000 clones, approximately 87% of them seen once. Source: peripheral blood, taken on day 0 of MenACWY control vaccination. These TCRs come from an adult in good health. Each CDR3 is given with its conserved first and last residue. A D gene is named only where the DNA matches it firmly. Only some rows state a clone size, as once, few, many or a class for expanded clones.

clone size	J gene	V gene	D gene	CDR3 protein	CDR3 DNA
-	TRBJ2-7	TRBV27	-	CASSLSYGARYEQYF	TGTGCCAGCAGTTTATCCTATGGGGCTCGGTACGAGCAGTACTTC
-	TRBJ1-5	TRBV9	-	CASSVGGESNQPQHF	TGTGCCAGCAGCGTAGGGGGGGAAAGCAATCAGCCCCAGCATTTT
-	TRBJ2-5	TRBV7-8	-	CASSSDGGSETQYF	TGTGCCAGCAGCTCCGACGGGGGATCGGAGACCCAGTACTTC
few	TRBJ2-1	TRBV29-1	-	CSVPKGMGFNEQFF	TGCAGCGTCCCCAAGGGGATGGGGTTTAATGAGCAGTTCTTC
-	TRBJ1-1	TRBV14	-	CASSQELGMNTEAFF	TGTGCCAGCAGCCAAGAACTGGGGATGAACACTGAAGCTTTCTTT
-	TRBJ2-3	TRBV11-3	-	CASSPGKPQSDTQYF	TGTGCCAGCAGCCCCGGTAAACCCCAATCAGATACGCAGTATTTT
-	TRBJ1-3	TRBV28	-	CASSLLSGSSGNTIYF	TGTGCCAGCAGTTTACTATCAGGGAGCTCTGGAAACACCATATATTTT
-	TRBJ2-7	TRBV3-1/TRBV3-2	TRBD1	CASSQAGGSYEQYF	TGTGCCAGCAGCCAGGCAGGGGGTTCCTACGAGCAGTACTTC
-	TRBJ1-4	TRBV12-3/TRBV12-4	-	CACTRVGSEKLFF	TGTGCCTGTACCAGGGTGGGAAGTGAAAAACTGTTTTTT
-	TRBJ2-7	TRBV28	-	CASSPTGSLSYEQYF	TGTGCCAGCAGTCCTACCGGGTCACTTTCCTACGAGCAGTACTTC
-	TRBJ2-5	TRBV28	TRBD1	CASSFGTGKETQYF	TGTGCCAGCAGTTTCGGGACAGGGAAAGAGACCCAGTACTTC
-	TRBJ1-2	TRBV7-9	TRBD1	CASSLALGQLYGYTF	TGTGCCAGCAGCTTAGCCCTGGGACAGCTCTATGGCTACACCTTC
-	TRBJ1-5	TRBV19	-	CASSLDGPGTINQPQHF	TGTGCCAGTAGCCTCGATGGGCCCGGGACAATTAATCAGCCCCAGCATTTT
-	TRBJ2-7	TRBV7-6	TRBD2	CASSLGTSGASYEQYF	TGTGCCAGCAGCTTAGGGACTAGCGGAGCCTCCTACGAGCAGTACTTC
-	TRBJ1-5	TRBV30	-	CAWSPPGGNQPQHF	TGTGCCTGGAGTCCCCCGGGAGGCAATCAGCCCCAGCATTTT
many	TRBJ2-7	TRBV6-5	TRBD2	CASSYGRPAGGYEQYF	TGTGCCAGCAGTTACGGCCGCCCAGCGGGAGGCTACGAGCAGTACTTC
-	TRBJ1-3	TRBV11-1	-	CASSSRPLGGNTIYF	TGTGCCAGCAGCTCACGCCCCCTGGGTGGAAACACCATATATTTT
-	TRBJ2-4	TRBV28	-	CASSVLGTGENIQYF	TGTGCCAGCAGTGTCCTCGGGACTGGGGAAAACATTCAGTACTTC
-	TRBJ1-1	TRBV23-1	-	CASSQEGLEAFF	TGCGCCAGCAGTCAGGAAGGGCTTGAAGCTTTCTTT
-	TRBJ2-5	TRBV15	-	CATSRDSTSLETQYF	TGTGCCACCAGCAGAGATTCCACTAGTTTAGAGACCCAGTACTTC
-	TRBJ1-4	TRBV18	-	CASWGIPTEKLFF	TGTGCCAGCTGGGGGATCCCAACAGAAAAACTGTTTTTT
-	TRBJ1-2	TRBV3-1/TRBV3-2	-	CASSQVAGGGYGYTF	TGTGCCAGCAGCCAAGTGGCCGGGGGAGGCTATGGCTACACCTTC
-	TRBJ2-7	TRBV28	-	CASSLSQAGEQYF	TGTGCCAGCAGTCTCAGCCAGGCGGGCGAGCAGTACTTC
few	TRBJ1-1	TRBV7-2	-	CASSSAGGTEAFF	TGTGCCAGCAGCTCGGCGGGAGGCACTGAAGCTTTCTTT
once	TRBJ2-3	TRBV7-2	-	CASSLGRRFSGTDTQYF	TGTGCCAGCAGCTTAGGGCGTAGGTTTAGCGGAACAGATACGCAGTATTTT